The next 30 T cell receptor beta chains were all read from a single sample in a study of radiation and T cells in renal cell carcinoma. Only in-frame clones appear in the TCRdb table, and some are missing; sequencing was by immunoSEQ multiplex PCR. The repertoire has about 140,000 clones, around four fifths of them found once; the top ten carry roughly a quarter. As for time point: baseline pretreatment blood. Stated treatment: 15 Gy SBRT to primary tumor, nephrectomy 4 weeks later. The starting material was blood, obtained from a patient whose treatment included radiotherapy and nephrectomy. The receptor source for this set is a woman aged 50 to 60 with renal cell carcinoma.

The V gene is TRBV30, the J gene TRBJ1-4; weak D call: TRBD1 (6 bases). Germline assignment: CDR1 GTSNPN and CDR2 SVGIG (reference sequence). The length of the CDR3 is 18 residues. V gave up 2 bases and J gave up 3 bases, with 22 bases separating them. The CDR3 loop reads CAWSTWRTADSPNEKLFF. The CDR3 region has the DNA TGTGCCTGGAGTACCTGGCGGACAGCCGACTCTCCTAATGAAAAACTGTTTTTT. Full variable domain (outside the CDR3, taken from reference TRBV30 and TRBJ1-4): SQTIHQWPATLVQPVGSPLSLECTVEGTSNPNLYWYRQAAGRGLQLLFYSVGIGQISSEVPQNLSASRPQDRQFILSSKKLLLSDSGFYLCAWSTWRTADSPNEKLFFGSGTQLSVL.

The gene calls are TRBV28 and TRBJ2-3; tentative D call: TRBD2 (5 bases). Trimming took off 6 bases at V and 4 bases at J, with 17 bases between the two ends. The CDR3 is 15 amino acids. The germline V gene has CDR1 MDHEN and CDR2 SYDVKM. The CDR3 sequence is CASSSGPGAADTQYF. The CDR3 DNA follows: TGTGCCAGCAGCTCCGGTCCAGGAGCGGCAGATACGCAGTATTTT.

This chain links TRBV6-5 with TRBJ1-5; D ambiguous. The CDR3 is 12 amino acids. Per the germline V gene, CDR1 is MNHEY and CDR2 is SVGAGI. The V gene lost 6 bases and the J gene lost 4 bases, with 7 bases spanning the gap. CDR3 loop: CASRTLNQPQHF. CDR3 bases: TGTGCCAGCAGGACTCTTAATCAGCCCCAGCATTTT.

This chain joins TRBV11-2 and TRBJ2-7; TRBD2 matches 9 bases. The ends lost 4 bases at V and 0 bases at J; junction bases unmatched: 7. Germline assignment: CDR1 SGHAT and CDR2 FQNNGV. This CDR3 is built from 16 residues. The CDR3 nucleotides read TGTGCCAGCAGCTCGAATAGCGGGAGCAGCTCCTACGAGCAGTACTTC. Encoded protein: CASSSNSGSSSYEQYF.

The chain links TRBV5-1 to TRBJ2-2; 11 bases are shared with TRBD1. Germline CDR1 and CDR2: SGHRS and YFSETQ. There are 18 residues in the CDR3. V was clipped by 1 base and J by 2 bases; unmatched bases: 7. CDR3 coding DNA: TGCGCCAGCAGCTTGCAAGGACAGGGGGCCTTTAACACCGGGGAGCTGTTTTTT. The encoded protein is CASSLQGQGAFNTGELFF.

This clone was seen a single time. This rearrangement joins TRBV7-2 to TRBJ2-5, with TRBD2 as a possible D gene (5 bases). CDR3 length: 14 amino acids. Looked up from germline, CDR1 is SGHTA and CDR2 is FQGNSA. V was cut by 5 bases and J by 2 bases, with 12 bases left in between. The CDR3 sequence is CASSPGSRQETQYF. Written as DNA, the CDR3 is TGTGCCAGCAGCCCTGGGAGTAGACAAGAGACCCAGTACTTC.

The chain combines TRBV6-5 with TRBJ2-7; D possibly matches TRBD1 or TRBD2 (5 bases each). The CDR3 is 13 residues long. Germline-derived CDR1 and CDR2 are MNHEY and SVGAGI. The V end lost 2 bases, the J end lost 4 bases, and 9 bases lay between the germline ends. The CDR3 sequence is CASSYARGYEQYF. As DNA, the CDR3 is TGTGCCAGCAGTTACGCGAGGGGATACGAGCAGTACTTC.

This clone was seen a few times. The chain uses TRBV21-1 and TRBJ2-1; whether TRBD2, the table's D call, matches the DNA was not checked. TRBV21-1 corresponds to a pseudogene. The CDR3 runs 14 residues. The CDR3 is CATPTGGFHNEQFF. DNA for the CDR3: TGTGCCACCCCGACGGGGGGATTTCACAATGAGCAGTTCTTC.

CDR3 bases: TGTGCCAGCAGTGACGGCAGGGAATTTAATGGCTACACCTTC. Protein sequence: CASSDGREFNGYTF. V gene TRBV6-4 combines with J gene TRBJ1-2; D might be TRBD1 (5 bases). Germline-derived CDR1 and CDR2 are MRHNA and SNTAGT. Trimming cost V 2 bases and J 6 bases, with 13 bases left between them. The CDR3 is 14 amino acids.

The chain links TRBV5-1 to TRBJ1-1; D is unresolved. This CDR3 region has 13 residues. Per germline, CDR1 SGHRS and CDR2 YFSETQ. V lost 6 bases to trimming and J lost 3 bases, with 12 bases between them. This chain's CDR3 is CASTREHYTEAFF. CDR3 coding DNA: TGCGCCAGCACTAGGGAGCACTACACTGAAGCTTTCTTT.

The genes are TRBV5-1 and TRBJ1-2, with a tentative D call TRBD1 (6 bases). The germline gives CDR1 SGHRS, CDR2 YFSETQ. This CDR3 spans 13 amino acids. Trimming stripped 4 bases from V and 8 bases from J, with 15 bases between. Here the CDR3 DNA reads TGCGCCAGCAGCACGGGCGGGGGCCCGGGCTACACCTTC. Amino acids: CASSTGGGPGYTF.

This chain joins TRBV15 and TRBJ1-3, with unresolved D. Per germline, CDR1 LNHNV and CDR2 YYDKDF (reference sequence). This CDR3 is built from 15 residues. Trimming stripped 1 base from V and 2 bases from J, with 9 bases between. This chain's CDR3 is CATSRGVGPGNTIYF. In DNA form, the CDR3 reads TGTGCCACCAGCAGAGGAGTAGGGCCTGGAAACACCATATATTTT.

CDR3 nucleotides: TGCGCCAGCAGCTTGGCAGGCTTCCCTAATGAGCAGTTCTTC. Translated, it gives CASSLAGFPNEQFF. The V and J genes are TRBV5-1 and TRBJ2-1, with D uncertain. This CDR3 has 14 residues. Trimming removed 0 bases at V and 7 bases at J, with 11 bases between. Germline V lookup: CDR1 SGHRS, CDR2 YFSETQ.

The chain is built from TRBV6-5 and TRBJ2-7; no clear D gene. Germline V gives CDR1 MNHEY, CDR2 SVGAGI. The CDR3 extends over 14 amino acids. V was shortened by 2 bases and J by 4 bases, with 12 bases between the two germline ends. The CDR3 is CASSYLAAGYEQYF. In DNA form, the CDR3 reads TGTGCCAGCAGTTACCTCGCCGCAGGTTACGAGCAGTACTTC.

The genes are TRBV6-5 and TRBJ1-5, with 8 bases identical to TRBD1. Looked up from germline, CDR1 is MNHEY and CDR2 is SVGAGI. The CDR3 has 15 residues. The trim removed 7 bases at V and 2 bases at J, leaving 7 bases unmatched. The CDR3 spells CASTTDREGNQPQHF. In DNA, the CDR3 is TGTGCCAGCACTACGGACAGGGAGGGCAATCAGCCCCAGCATTTT.

The chain has TRBV30 and TRBJ2-3; D ambiguous. Trimming removed 3 bases at V and 5 bases at J, with 6 bases between. Germline V gives CDR1 GTSNPN, CDR2 SVGIG (reference sequence). The CDR3 spans 11 residues. The CDR3 sequence is CAWSPGDTQYF. The CDR3, as DNA: TGTGCCTGGAGCCCCGGAGATACGCAGTATTTT. Filled out from reference TRBV30 and TRBJ2-3, the complete variable domain reads SQTIHQWPATLVQPVGSPLSLECTVEGTSNPNLYWYRQAAGRGLQLLFYSVGIGQISSEVPQNLSASRPQDRQFILSSKKLLLSDSGFYLCAWSPGDTQYFGPGTRLTVL.

J is TRBJ2-7 and V is TRBV6-5; 8 bases align to TRBD1. The ends lost 0 bases at V and 6 bases at J; junction bases unmatched: 7. CDR3 length equals 15 residues. Looked up from germline, CDR1 is MNHEY and CDR2 is SVGAGI. CDR3 bases: TGTGCCAGCAGTTACTCGTGGACAGGGAGCGGCGAGCAGTACTTC. It yields the protein CASSYSWTGSGEQYF.

The chain uses TRBV7-8 and TRBJ2-7; 11 positions agree with TRBD2. Looked up from germline, CDR1 is SGHVS and CDR2 is FQNEAQ. The length of the CDR3 is 18 residues. The V segment lost 1 base and the J segment 2 bases; nucleotides outside the gene matches: 10. For the CDR3, the DNA is TGTGCCAGCAGCTTAGGGCCTCCGACTAGCGGGGAAACCTACGAGCAGTACTTC. Protein: CASSLGPPTSGETYEQYF.

This clone was seen just once. The J gene is TRBJ2-7, the V gene TRBV7-9; 8 nucleotides line up with TRBD1. The CDR3 sequence is 15 residues long. V lost 5 bases, J lost 2 bases, and 8 bases stayed unmatched. The V gene's germline CDR1 is SEHNR and CDR2 FQNEAQ (reference sequence). CDR3 DNA sequence: TGTGCCAGCAGCCGAACGGGACAGGAGACCTACGAGCAGTACTTC. Protein product: CASSRTGQETYEQYF.

In its sample, this clone was seen many times. The V gene is TRBV6-5, the J gene TRBJ2-7; either TRBD1 or TRBD2 may fit D (5 bases each). V was pared by 2 bases and J by 1 base, with 15 bases between. The CDR3 contains 16 residues. Germline V CDR1 and CDR2: MNHEY, SVGAGI. CDR3 sequence (DNA): TGTGCCAGCAGTTACCGTGTGGGTTGGGGGTCCTACGAGCAGTACTTC. Translation gives CASSYRVGWGSYEQYF.

The chain uses TRBV14 and TRBJ2-7, with D possibly matching TRBD2 (5 bases). The CDR3 length is 16 residues. V dropped 4 bases and J dropped 4 bases, with 20 bases sitting between them. The germline CDR1 and CDR2 sequences are SGHDN and FVKESK. The CDR3 bases are TGTGCCAGCAGCCCACGCGAGGGAGAGATGGTTTACGAGCAGTACTTC. Amino acids: CASSPREGEMVYEQYF. Together with reference TRBV14 and TRBJ2-7, the CDR3 gives the full variable domain: EAGVTQFPSHSVIEKGQTVTLRCDPISGHDNLYWYRRVMGKEIKFLLHFVKESKQDESGMPNNRFLAERTGGTYSTLKVQPAELEDSGVYFCASSPREGEMVYEQYFGPGTRLTVT.

CDR3: CAWALETQYF. The CDR3 region has the DNA TGTGCCTGGGCCTTAGAGACCCAGTACTTC. The V call is TRBV30, the J call TRBJ2-5; no clear D gene. The V gene lost 5 bases and the J gene lost 4 bases, with 5 bases spanning the gap. Germline V gene sequence: CDR1 GTSNPN, CDR2 SVGIG (reference sequence). CDR3 length: 10 amino acids.

The chain has TRBV19 and TRBJ2-7; no firm D call. From germline, CDR1 is LNHDA and CDR2 SQIVND (reference sequence). The V end was cut by 1 base, the J end by 4 bases, with 14 bases between. The CDR3 has 15 amino acids. The CDR3 region is CASSIAPAAIYEQYF. Here the CDR3 DNA reads TGTGCCAGTAGTATAGCCCCGGCAGCCATTTACGAGCAGTACTTC.

The chain joins TRBV4-1 to TRBJ1-2; D remains ambiguous. Germline values: CDR1 MGHRA, CDR2 YSYEKL. The V and J ends lost 0 bases and 4 bases respectively, with 15 bases between them. This CDR3 has 16 amino acids. CDR3 sequence reads: CASSQDTLDRSYGYTF. CDR3 DNA sequence: TGCGCCAGCAGCCAAGATACCCTGGACCGAAGCTATGGCTACACCTTC.

This rearrangement joins TRBV6-5 to TRBJ2-4; TRBD1 matches 8 bases. The trim removed 6 bases at V and 4 bases at J, leaving 2 bases unmatched. Per the germline V gene, CDR1 is MNHEY and CDR2 is SVGAGI. CDR3 length equals 13 residues. DNA of the CDR3: TGTGCCAGCAGCAGGACAGGGAAAAACATTCAGTACTTC. It yields the protein CASSRTGKNIQYF.

The chain has TRBV4-1 and TRBJ2-4; 12 positions agree with TRBD2. V lost 4 bases and J lost 4; bases outside the gene matches: 5. This CDR3 has 16 residues. The germline gives CDR1 MGHRA, CDR2 YSYEKL. The CDR3 reads CASSLRLAGEKNIQYF. CDR3 sequence (DNA): TGCGCCAGCAGCCTCAGACTAGCGGGAGAAAAAAACATTCAGTACTTC.

The rearrangement joins TRBV18 to TRBJ2-1; the match to TRBD2 covers 9 bases. Germline loops: CDR1 KGHSH, CDR2 LQKENI. There are 15 residues in the CDR3. V was clipped by 3 bases and J by 2 bases; unmatched bases: 2. Here the CDR3 DNA reads TGTGCCAGCTCACCGACTAGCGGAGCCTACAATGAGCAGTTCTTC. It encodes CASSPTSGAYNEQFF.

This clone was observed once. The V and J genes are TRBV28 and TRBJ1-2; TRBD1 matches 7 bases. The length of the CDR3 is 17 residues. CDR1 and CDR2 (germline): MDHEN, SYDVKM. The junction had 17 bases not matched to a gene; V was cut back by 7 bases and J by 3 bases. The CDR3, as DNA: TGTGCCAGCACCCGGTTGGGGTGGCAGGGGGAGGACTATGGCTACACCTTC. The encoded protein is CASTRLGWQGEDYGYTF.

The gene calls are TRBV7-2 and TRBJ1-4; no clear D. The ends were cut back, 5 bases at V and 0 bases at J, with 10 bases in the middle. CDR1 SGHTA and CDR2 FQGNSA come from the germline V gene. This CDR3 contains 15 residues. In DNA, the CDR3 is TGTGCCAGCAGCCTGGACGGTGCAACTAATGAAAAACTGTTTTTT. This sequence encodes CASSLDGATNEKLFF.

This clone was observed a handful of times. The chain carries TRBV7-2 and TRBJ1-5, with D unclear. The germline V gene encodes CDR1 SGHTA and CDR2 FQGNSA. The length of the CDR3 is 12 residues. V was cut by 3 bases and J by 3 bases, with 3 bases left in between. The CDR3 DNA reads as TGTGCCAGCAGCTTTCCCAATCAGCCCCAGCATTTT. The encoded protein is CASSFPNQPQHF.